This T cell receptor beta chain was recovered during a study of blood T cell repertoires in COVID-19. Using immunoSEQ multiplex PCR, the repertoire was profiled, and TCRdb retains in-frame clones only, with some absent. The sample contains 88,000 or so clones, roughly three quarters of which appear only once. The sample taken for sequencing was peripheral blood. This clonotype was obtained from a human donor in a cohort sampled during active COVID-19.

In DNA form, the CDR3 reads TGTGCCAGCACGCCGGGACAGGGCCGGACTGAAGCTTTCTTT. The encoded protein is CASTPGQGRTEAFF. The chain carries TRBV2 and TRBJ1-1, with 9 bases identical to TRBD1. CDR3 size: 14 residues. V was pared by 7 bases and J by 5 bases, with 8 bases of the junction left unmatched. Germline CDR1 reads SNHLY; CDR2 reads FYNNEI.